This T cell receptor beta chain was sequenced in a study of control samples from healthy donors and cancer patients. Germline CDR1 SGHRS, CDR2 YFSETQ. This CDR3 is 12 amino acids long. V dropped 4 bases and J dropped 7; count of bases not matched to a gene: 4. Clones were sequenced by immunoSEQ multiplex PCR, and TCRdb holds only the in-frame ones, with some missing. This sample carries 120,000 or so clones, roughly 84% of them seen once, and the ten largest clones take around 1.7%. Sequenced material: blood. This receptor was identified in a man in his late teens or twenties in good health. The chain joins TRBV5-1 to TRBJ1-1, with 7 bases matching TRBD1. The CDR3 DNA reads as TGCGCCAGCAGCACAGGACAGGTTGAAGCTTTCTTT. This encodes CASSTGQVEAFF.